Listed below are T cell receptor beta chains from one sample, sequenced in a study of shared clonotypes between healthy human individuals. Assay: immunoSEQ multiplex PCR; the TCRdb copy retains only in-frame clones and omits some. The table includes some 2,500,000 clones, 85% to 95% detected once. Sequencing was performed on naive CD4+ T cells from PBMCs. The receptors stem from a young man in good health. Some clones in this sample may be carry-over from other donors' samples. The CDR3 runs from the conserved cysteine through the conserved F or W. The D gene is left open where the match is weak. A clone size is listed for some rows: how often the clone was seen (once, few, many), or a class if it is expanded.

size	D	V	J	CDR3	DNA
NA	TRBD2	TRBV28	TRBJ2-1	CASRPGLAGAGEQFF	TGTGCCAGCAGACCGGGACTAGCGGGAGCAGGGGAGCAGTTCTTC
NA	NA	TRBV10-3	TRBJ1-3	CAIKRVGSSGNTIYF	TGTGCCATCAAACGAGTGGGAAGCTCTGGAAACACCATATATTTT
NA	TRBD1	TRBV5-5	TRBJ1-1	CASRERGQGVNTEAFF	TGTGCCAGCAGAGAGAGAGGACAGGGCGTTAACACTGAAGCTTTCTTT
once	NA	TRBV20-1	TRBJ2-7	CSAARGGQQYF	TGCAGTGCCGCCCGGGGAGGCCAGCAGTACTTC
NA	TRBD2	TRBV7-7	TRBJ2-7	CASSVGSGVSYEQYF	TGTGCCAGCAGCGTAGGTAGCGGGGTCTCCTACGAGCAGTACTTC
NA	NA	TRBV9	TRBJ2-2	CASSVGLTRISTGELFF	TGTGCCAGCAGCGTAGGGCTTACTAGGATCAGCACCGGGGAGCTGTTTTTT
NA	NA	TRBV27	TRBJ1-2	CASSLSAGTGYTF	TGTGCCAGCAGTTTATCAGCGGGGACTGGCTACACCTTC
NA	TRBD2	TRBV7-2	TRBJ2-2	CASSFLAGGGTGELFF	TGTGCCAGCAGCTTTCTAGCGGGAGGAGGAACCGGGGAGCTGTTTTTT
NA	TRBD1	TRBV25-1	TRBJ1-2	CASSDGTRQGNYGYTF	TGTGCCAGCAGTGACGGTACGAGACAGGGAAACTATGGCTACACCTTC
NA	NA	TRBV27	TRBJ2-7	CASSFSRVGGYEQYF	TGTGCCAGCAGTTTCTCCAGGGTGGGGGGCTACGAGCAGTACTTC
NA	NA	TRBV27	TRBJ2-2	CASSSPLGTGELFF	TGTGCCAGCAGTTCCCCTCTTGGAACCGGGGAGCTGTTTTTT
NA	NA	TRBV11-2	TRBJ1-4	CASSLMVGGEKLFF	TGTGCCAGCAGCTTAATGGTCGGGGGTGAAAAACTGTTTTTT
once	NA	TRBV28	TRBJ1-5	CASSRWSDQPQHF	TGTGCCAGCAGTAGGTGGTCCGATCAGCCCCAGCATTTT
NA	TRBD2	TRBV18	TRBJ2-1	CASSPGLAGRVEQFF	TGTGCCAGCTCACCAGGGCTAGCGGGAAGAGTTGAGCAGTTCTTC
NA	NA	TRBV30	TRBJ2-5	CAWSMKWETQYF	TGTGCCTGGAGCATGAAATGGGAGACCCAGTACTTC
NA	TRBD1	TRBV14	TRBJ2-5	CASSLWTGQETQYF	TGTGCCAGCAGCCTATGGACAGGCCAAGAGACCCAGTACTTC
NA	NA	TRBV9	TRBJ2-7	CASSVAGDYSYEQYF	TGTGCCAGCAGCGTAGCGGGAGACTATTCCTACGAGCAGTACTTC
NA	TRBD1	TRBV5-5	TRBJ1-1	CASSFSGQGTEAFF	TGTGCCAGCAGCTTTTCGGGACAGGGGACTGAAGCTTTCTTT
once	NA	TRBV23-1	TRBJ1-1	CASCHLTDTEAFF	TGCGCCAGCTGCCATCTGACAGACACTGAAGCTTTCTTT
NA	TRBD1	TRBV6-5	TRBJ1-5	CASNLNRGSNQPQHF	TGTGCCAGCAATCTCAACAGGGGTAGCAATCAGCCCCAGCATTTT
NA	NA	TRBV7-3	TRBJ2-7	CASSLASGIFYEQYF	TGTGCCAGCAGCTTAGCGTCAGGGATTTTCTACGAGCAGTACTTC
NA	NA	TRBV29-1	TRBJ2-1	CSVGATPYNEQFF	TGCAGCGTTGGTGCCACCCCTTACAATGAGCAGTTCTTC
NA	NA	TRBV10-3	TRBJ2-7	CAISESGAAMVYEQYF	TGTGCCATCAGTGAGTCGGGAGCGGCAATGGTATACGAGCAGTACTTC
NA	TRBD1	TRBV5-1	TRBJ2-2	CASSFRDRGITGELFF	TGCGCCAGCAGCTTTAGGGACAGGGGTATCACCGGGGAGCTGTTTTTT
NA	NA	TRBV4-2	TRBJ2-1	CASSRTSDDEQFF	TGTGCCAGCAGCCGAACGAGTGACGATGAGCAGTTCTTC
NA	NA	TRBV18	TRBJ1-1	CASSPPYRETEAFF	TGTGCCAGCTCACCCCCTTATCGAGAGACCGAAGCTTTCTTT
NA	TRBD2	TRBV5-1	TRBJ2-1	CASNMGGRAKVNEQFF	TGCGCCAGCAACATGGGAGGGAGGGCCAAAGTCAATGAGCAGTTCTTC
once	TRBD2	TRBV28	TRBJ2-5	CASSSRTSGLWGSQYF	TGTGCCAGCAGTTCTCGGACTAGCGGGCTCTGGGGGTCCCAGTACTTC
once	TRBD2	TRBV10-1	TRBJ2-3	CASSESGSGLAGFDTQYF	TGCGCCAGCAGTGAGTCCGGTTCGGGACTAGCGGGATTCGATACGCAGTATTTT
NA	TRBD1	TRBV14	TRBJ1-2	CASSPRTGPYGYTF	TGTGCCAGCAGCCCCCGGACAGGCCCCTATGGCTACACCTTC
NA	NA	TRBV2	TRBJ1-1	CASSNRGMYTEAFF	TGTGCCAGCAGTAACCGGGGAATGTACACTGAAGCTTTCTTT
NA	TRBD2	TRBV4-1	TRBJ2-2	CASSQIKAGGPGELFF	TGCGCCAGCAGCCAAATCAAAGCGGGAGGGCCGGGGGAGCTGTTTTTT
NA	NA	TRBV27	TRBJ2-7	CASSLPVEQYF	TGTGCCAGCAGCCTCCCGGTGGAGCAGTACTTC
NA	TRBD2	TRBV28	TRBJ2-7	CASKLAGYGEQYF	TGTGCCAGCAAGTTAGCGGGATACGGCGAGCAGTACTTC
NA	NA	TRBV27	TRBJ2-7	CASSLTSGPTYEQYF	TGTGCCAGCAGTCTAACCTCGGGACCGACCTACGAGCAGTACTTC
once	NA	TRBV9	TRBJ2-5	CASSVDNLETQYF	TGTGCCAGCAGCGTAGACAACCTGGAGACCCAGTACTTC
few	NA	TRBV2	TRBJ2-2	CASSESGRGTGELFF	TGTGCCAGCAGTGAAAGTGGGAGGGGGACCGGGGAGCTGTTTTTT